These T cell receptor beta chains were read from a single sample in a study of OX40 agonist ivuxolimab in advanced cancers. The table came from immunoSEQ multiplex PCR; TCRdb's copy has only in-frame clones and leaves some out. The table records fewer than 100,000 clones, about four fifths of them present only once. This material consisted of CD4+ or CD8+ T cells sorted from blood, taken in a trial of the OX40 agonist ivuxolimab. All receptors derive from an adult with an advanced solid tumor such as melanoma, head and neck, liver or kidney cancer. The conserved cysteine and the conserved F or W are not part of the CDR3 here.

v_call cdr3_aa
TRBV5-8 ASSLGDRGSNEQF
TRBV11-2 ASSRDRGETQY
TRBV30 AWSSVLGALTDTQY
TRBV19 ASSSGGSRNEQF
TRBV28 ASSLGQAGYEQY
TRBV5-1 ASSSSGQGVSEAF
TRBV7-3 ASSLTERDQANQKEKLF
TRBV5-6 ASSLRQLHYGYT
TRBV18 ASSPPNTGPRNEQF
TRBV15 ATSRSQGVGTEAF
TRBV6-1 ASSEKVSAYGYT
TRBV7-2 ASSLQGSTNEKLF
TRBV5-4 ASSPGRGAAKLF
TRBV5-4 ASSLDQGAGEQY
TRBV7-2 ASSLSAANYEQY
TRBV19 ATLATVSVGEKLF
TRBV6-6 ATRDRGPYEQY
TRBV18 ASSLRAESNQPQH
TRBV18 ASSPGAGNSPLH
TRBV18 ASLPAQNTEAF
TRBV29-1 SANRQGPYNEQF
TRBV19 ASSLHAGQGANYGYT
TRBV2 ASSERSNTGELF
TRBV18 ASSPSGQPQH
TRBV10-3 AISPGTGGNYEQY
TRBV11-2 ASALAASYEQY
TRBV29-1 SVKTGNEQY
TRBV18 ASSPPLKRGLNYEQY
TRBV5-4 ASSLGKSSYNEQF
TRBV5-1 ASSLVLVNEQF
TRBV2 ASSLTLNTEAF
TRBV27 ASSYSWVYQETQY
TRBV14 ASSQERASGRTYEQY
TRBV10-3 AISSTGAGVNEQF
TRBV9 ASSVAAGGIGETQY
TRBV18 ASSPTTGEGNTIY
TRBV2 ASSWGTHSNQPQH
TRBV7-8 ASSTGLGQGSIEQY
TRBV11-2 ASSLAPRGGSYNEQF
TRBV5-6 ASSLRGPGVYGYT
TRBV5-5 ASSSQPNTEAF
TRBV4-3 ASSQLTGGSYEQY
TRBV5-4 ASSIPAGGPYNEQF
TRBV5-8 ASSLYNSYEQY